The 22 T cell receptor beta chains given below trace back to one sample, sequenced in a study of CD4 T cells in relation to SARS-CoV-2 and coronaviruses. Before the COVID-19 pandemic, during about 2011-2019, CD4+ T cells were taken from unexposed donors. The cells were cultured for around ten days before CD4+ T cells were isolated. These receptors lack a known antigen. The protocol was immunoSEQ multiplex PCR, while the TCRdb copy is restricted to in-frame clones and leaves out a portion. This table holds roughly 16,000 clones, around 77% found once. Sequencing was performed on CD4+ T cells from PBMCs, cultured in vitro. The receptor source for this set is a human donor in good health.

The rearrangement joins TRBV7-6 to TRBJ2-5, with D perhaps TRBD2 (5 bases). CDR1 and CDR2 from the germline V gene are SGHVS and FNYEAQ. This CDR3 is 14 amino acids long. Between the trimmed V and J ends, which lost 5 bases and 3 bases, there was a span of 13 bases. In DNA, the CDR3 is TGTGCCAGCAGCGGGCCCCGAGCGGAAGAGACCCAGTACTTC. Translation: CASSGPRAEETQYF.

V usage is TRBV6-5 and J usage is TRBJ2-1; 9 bases fit TRBD2. Germline CDR1 and CDR2: MNHEY and SVGAGI. There are 14 residues in the CDR3. The J segment lost 8 bases and the V segment lost 4 bases, leaving 6 bases of the junction unmatched. CDR3 DNA: TGTGCCAGCAGTTGGGCGGGAGGGCCGTATGAGCAGTTCTTC. It specifies CASSWAGGPYEQFF.

The chain links TRBV24-1 to TRBJ2-7; 7 bases agree with TRBD1. This CDR3 comprises 13 residues. V was pared by 5 bases and J by 4 bases, with 4 bases of the junction left unmatched. Germline CDR1 KGHDR, CDR2 SFDVKD. Here the CDR3 DNA reads TGTGCCACCAGTGTTGCAGGGGGATACGAGCAGTACTTC. Its protein product is CATSVAGGYEQYF.

This clone was detected only a few times. The chain carries TRBV5-1 and TRBJ2-6; D possibly corresponds to TRBD1 (5 bases). Germline CDR1 SGHRS, CDR2 YFSETQ. V was trimmed by 4 bases and J by 4 bases, leaving 9 bases between them. The CDR3 runs 14 residues. CDR3 residues: CASSGAMGANVLTF. In nucleotides, the CDR3 is TGCGCCAGCAGCGGGGCGATGGGGGCCAACGTCCTGACTTTC.

J is TRBJ2-5 and V is TRBV27; D is unresolved. This CDR3 is built from 13 residues. Germline assignment: CDR1 MNHEY and CDR2 SMNVEV (reference sequence). Deletions cut 2 bases from V and 4 bases from J, with 8 bases between. CDR3 DNA sequence: TGTGCCAGCAGTTTAACGTGGGGAGAGACCCAGTACTTC. This translates into CASSLTWGETQYF.

This sequence joins TRBV28 and TRBJ1-6; D ambiguous. The V gene lost 1 base and the J gene lost 14 bases, with 18 bases spanning the gap. This CDR3 has 15 amino acids. Germline V gene data show CDR1 as MDHEN and CDR2 as SYDVKM. The CDR3 DNA sequence: TGTGCCAGCAGTTTATTTTGGACGGACCTTCGGTCCCTCCACTTT. It codes for CASSLFWTDLRSLHF.

The chain links TRBV7-9 to TRBJ2-7, with 13 bases that match TRBD2. Germline loops: CDR1 SEHNR, CDR2 FQNEAQ (reference sequence). V shed 5 bases, J shed 2 bases, and the junction held 3 bases outside the gene matches. This CDR3 is 15 amino acids long. As DNA, the CDR3 is TGTGCCAGCAGCCCGGGACTAGCGGGACCCTACGAGCAGTACTTC. It is translated as CASSPGLAGPYEQYF. The full variable domain, with the rest looked up from reference TRBV7-9 and TRBJ2-7, is DTGVSQNPRHKITKRGQNVTFRCDPISEHNRLYWYRQTLGQGPEFLTYFQNEAQLEKSRLLSDRFSAERPKGSFSTLEIQRTEQGDSAMYLCASSPGLAGPYEQYFGPGTRLTVT.

This clone has just one count. This chain connects TRBV5-1 to TRBJ1-1; TRBD1 is a possible D gene (5 bases). Germline V gene data show CDR1 as SGHRS and CDR2 as YFSETQ. This CDR3 is 14 amino acids long. Trimming removed 0 bases at V and 7 bases at J, with 13 bases between. This chain's CDR3 is CASSLGGVINEAFF. CDR3 DNA sequence: TGCGCCAGCAGCTTGGGGGGGGTTATTAATGAAGCTTTCTTT.

The chain uses TRBV19 and TRBJ2-3; TRBD1 aligns across 8 bases. CDR3 length: 14 amino acids. Per the germline V gene, CDR1 is LNHDA and CDR2 is SQIVND (reference sequence). After removal of 7 bases from V and 2 bases from J, the junction contained 5 bases not matched to a gene. The CDR3 DNA sequence: TGTGCCAGTATTCCAGGGGGCAACACAGATACGCAGTATTTT. It translates to CASIPGGNTDTQYF. Looking up the rest from reference TRBV19 and TRBJ2-3 gives the full variable domain: DGGITQSPKYLFRKEGQNVTLSCEQNLNHDAMYWYRQDPGQGLRLIYYSQIVNDFQKGDIAEGYSVSREKKESFPLTVTSAQKNPTAFYLCASIPGGNTDTQYFGPGTRLTVL.

V and J are TRBV29-1 and TRBJ1-2, with 7 bases lining up with TRBD1. J was trimmed by 6 bases and V by 6 bases; bases with no gene match: 7. CDR1 and CDR2 (germline): SQVTM, ANQGSEA. This CDR3 has 12 residues. This CDR3 is CSVDGTVNGYTF. The CDR3 DNA sequence: TGCAGCGTAGATGGGACAGTAAATGGCTACACCTTC.

This clone was counted a single time. The V and J genes are TRBV28 and TRBJ1-2; a possible D gene is TRBD1 (5 bases). The CDR3 totals 13 residues. The V gene lost 1 base and the J gene lost 4 bases, with 7 bases spanning the gap. CDR1 and CDR2 (germline): MDHEN, SYDVKM. CDR3 amino acids: CASSLYRTYGYTF. The CDR3 DNA reads as TGTGCCAGCAGTTTATACAGGACCTATGGCTACACCTTC.

This clone has just one count. V is TRBV3-1 (or the pseudogene TRBV3-2) and J is TRBJ1-1; TRBD1 agrees at 8 bases. The germline V gene has CDR1 LGHDT and CDR2 YNNKEL (reference sequence). The V and J ends lost 1 base and 3 bases, in that order; junction bases with no gene match: 1. This CDR3 comprises 14 residues. CDR3 sequence (DNA): TGTGCCAGCAGCCAAGCGACAGGGGACACTGAAGCTTTCTTT. Protein: CASSQATGDTEAFF.

This clone was seen only once. The chain combines TRBV28 with TRBJ1-2, with D uncertain. From germline, CDR1 is MDHEN and CDR2 SYDVKM. Trimming pared 7 bases from V and 0 bases from J, leaving 12 bases between. This CDR3 is built from 14 residues. The CDR3 nucleotides are TGTGCCAGCAATCAGCAGCCTTCTAACTATGGCTACACCTTC. Translation: CASNQQPSNYGYTF.

The chain links TRBV6-6 to TRBJ1-1, with D perhaps TRBD1 (5 bases). V lost 6 bases and J lost 1, with 15 bases in between. The length of the CDR3 is 15 residues. CDR1 and CDR2 (germline): MNHNY, SVGAGI (reference sequence). The CDR3 reads CASSLRGGRNTEAFF. Here the CDR3 DNA reads TGTGCCAGCAGCCTCCGGGGGGGACGGAACACTGAAGCTTTCTTT.

This clone was recorded a few times. The chain employs TRBV4-2 and TRBJ2-1; 9 bases match TRBD2. The V gene end was trimmed by 1 base and the J gene end by 7 bases; junction bases not matched to a gene: 5. CDR3 size: 15 residues. Germline V CDR1 and CDR2: LGHNA, YNFKEQ. CDR3 loop: CASSQVSTSGNEQFF. The CDR3 DNA sequence: TGTGCCAGCAGCCAAGTTTCTACTAGCGGGAATGAGCAGTTCTTC.

The chain carries TRBV2 and TRBJ2-5; 13 nucleotides agree with TRBD2. J gave up 2 bases and V 6 bases, and 6 bases lay outside the gene matches. CDR1 SNHLY and CDR2 FYNNEI come from the germline V gene. The CDR3 runs to 16 residues. CDR3: CASSLMGLAGQETQYF. CDR3 DNA: TGTGCCAGCAGCTTAATGGGACTAGCGGGACAAGAGACCCAGTACTTC.

The gene calls are TRBV27 and TRBJ1-2; 7 nucleotides align to TRBD1. Germline lookup yields CDR1 MNHEY and CDR2 SMNVEV (reference sequence). This CDR3 has 16 residues. V shed 6 bases, J shed 8 bases, and the junction held 18 bases outside the gene matches. This chain's CDR3 is CASRHDRVPSSTGYTF. In DNA form, the CDR3 reads TGTGCCAGCAGACACGACAGGGTGCCGAGCAGCACGGGCTACACCTTC.

This clone turned up a few times. V and J are TRBV19 and TRBJ1-1; no clear D. Germline-derived CDR1 and CDR2 are LNHDA and SQIVND (reference sequence). V was shortened by 6 bases and J by 1 base, with 3 bases between the two germline ends. The CDR3 is made up of 11 amino acids. CDR3 DNA: TGTGCCAGTAGCGAGAACACTGAAGCTTTCTTT. It translates to CASSENTEAFF.

The gene calls are TRBV11-2 and TRBJ1-2, with a possible D match to TRBD1 (5 bases). CDR3 size: 15 residues. V lost 0 bases to trimming and J lost 3 bases, with 11 bases between them. In germline, CDR1 is SGHAT, CDR2 FQNNGV. The CDR3, as DNA: TGTGCCAGCAGCTTAGATCGCCGGGGGGACTATGGCTACACCTTC. It translates to CASSLDRRGDYGYTF.

V usage is TRBV7-9 and J usage is TRBJ1-5; tentatively, D is TRBD1 (6 bases). CDR1 and CDR2 (germline): SEHNR, FQNEAQ (reference sequence). This CDR3 has 17 residues. The V gene lost 4 bases and the J gene lost 7 bases, with 23 bases spanning the gap. In DNA form, the CDR3 reads TGTGCCAGCAGCTCTGGGGGGACTTTGGGGGGGGCACAGCCCCAGCATTTT. Its protein is CASSSGGTLGGAQPQHF.

CDR3 sequence: CASSYSAGLRTEAFF. The CDR3 DNA follows: TGTGCCAGCAGTTACTCCGCGGGGCTTAGGACTGAAGCTTTCTTT. The chain carries TRBV6-5 and TRBJ1-1; D is perhaps TRBD1 (5 bases). Trimming stripped 0 bases from V and 5 bases from J, with 13 bases between. This CDR3 region has 15 residues. The germline CDR1 and CDR2 sequences are MNHEY and SVGAGI.

The chain uses TRBV7-2 and TRBJ2-2; TRBD2 aligns across 8 bases. Germline CDR1 SGHTA, CDR2 FQGNSA. The CDR3 sequence is 17 residues long. Losses at the gene ends were 1 base for V and 6 bases for J; bases not matched to a gene: 10. The chain's CDR3 is CASSLGTFGGRSGELFF. For the CDR3, the DNA is TGTGCCAGCAGCTTAGGGACCTTTGGCGGGAGGTCCGGGGAGCTGTTTTTT.